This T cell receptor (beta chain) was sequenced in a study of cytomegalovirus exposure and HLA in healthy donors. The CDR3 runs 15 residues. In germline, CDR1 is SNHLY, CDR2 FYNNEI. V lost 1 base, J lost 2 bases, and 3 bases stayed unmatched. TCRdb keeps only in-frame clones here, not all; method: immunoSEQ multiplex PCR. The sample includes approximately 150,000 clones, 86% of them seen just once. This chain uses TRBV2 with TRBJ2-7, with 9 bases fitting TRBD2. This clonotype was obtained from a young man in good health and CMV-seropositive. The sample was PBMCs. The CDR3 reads CASSEEASGAYEQYF. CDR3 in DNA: TGTGCCAGCAGTGAAGAAGCTAGCGGGGCCTACGAGCAGTACTTC.